This TCR beta chain was found in a study of cytomegalovirus exposure and HLA in healthy donors. Regarding the study as a whole: Later, an analysis showed that TCR beta chains associated with HLA were more clonally expanded than others that were equally common.

V was pared by 5 bases and J by 4 bases, with 13 bases between. The germline V gene encodes CDR1 MNHNS and CDR2 SASEGT. The CDR3 length is 14 residues. Vbeta (60) and Jbeta (13) primers were used in the PCR. TCRdb's copy holds only in-frame clones and misses some; the assay was immunoSEQ multiplex PCR. Of 95,000 to 100,000 clones in the sample, about 74% are singletons; the top ten hold approximately 7.7%. A word on this clone: What it binds is not known.

V usage is TRBV6-1 and J usage is TRBJ2-3; D is unclear. The specimen was PBMCs. The TCR comes from a female donor in good health and CMV-seronegative. The CDR3 DNA reads as TGTGCCAGCAGTACGACTTGGGTATCAGATACGCAGTATTTT. This gives the protein CASSTTWVSDTQYF.